A single count supports the clone carrying this TCR beta chain. The sample originates from a study of blood T cell repertoires in COVID-19. Study-level information: T cells, B-cell-depleted T cells, or PBMCs supplied cDNA or gDNA.

Trimming pared 2 bases from V and 5 bases from J, leaving 17 bases between. The CDR3 runs 15 residues. Germline CDR1 SGHDT, CDR2 YYEEEE. Libraries were prepared by immunoSEQ multiplex PCR; TCRdb keeps only in-frame clonotypes and omits some of them. The data contain roughly 80,000 clones, about 88% of them seen just once; the ten biggest clones take up around a sixth. The clonotype originates from a woman of 80 years or more with active or convalescent COVID-19. V and J are TRBV5-6 and TRBJ2-7, with D tentatively TRBD2 (5 bases). Sequencing was done on a sample of peripheral blood. CDR3 sequence: CASSFPGPRGDEQYF. The CDR3 nucleotides read TGTGCCAGCAGCTTCCCAGGCCCACGGGGTGACGAGCAGTACTTC.